Below are 16 T cell receptor beta chains sequenced from a single sample in a study of T cells after yellow fever vaccination. TCRdb fed the 5' RACE reads into MiXCR, producing one record per CDR3 protein. The sample carries 250,000 to 300,000 distinct CDR3 sequences, under 15% recorded once. The source was CD4+ T cells sorted from PBMCs, collected 45 days after the yellow fever booster vaccination. The receptors shown here come from a man aged 25-40 years who received the YFV17D yellow fever vaccine.

In its sample, this clonotype was seen a few times. This sequence joins TRBV9 and TRBJ2-2; D may be TRBD2 (6 bases). Trimming cost V 3 bases and J 6 bases, with 15 bases left between them. The CDR3 runs to 15 residues. Germline V gives CDR1 SGDLS, CDR2 YYNGEE. DNA for the CDR3: TGTGCCAGCAGCGATTCCCGACTAGTATCCGGGGAGCTGTTTTTT. Translating it yields CASSDSRLVSGELFF.

This chain uses TRBV5-1 with TRBJ2-2; D is uncertain. Between the trimmed V and J ends, which lost 1 base and 1 base, there was a span of 8 bases. The CDR3 has 15 residues. Germline CDR1 reads SGHRS; CDR2 reads YFSETQ. The chain's CDR3 is CASSLLAQNTGELFF. Here the CDR3 DNA reads TGCGCCAGCAGCTTGCTTGCACAGAACACCGGGGAGCTGTTTTTT.

This clonotype has more than one count but fewer than ten. The junction and the germline gene differ at one end; a read error may be behind it. For the CDR3, the DNA is TGTGCTAGCAGCTTAAACCGGGACACTGAAGCTTTCTTT. Translated: CASSLNRDTEAFF. The V and J genes are TRBV7-7 and TRBJ1-1, with D unresolved. Germline CDR1 is SSHAT and CDR2 is FNYEAQ (reference sequence). This CDR3 contains 13 residues.

The chain has TRBV6-1 and TRBJ2-1, with TRBD2 matching over 8 bases. The CDR3 extends over 15 amino acids. J was trimmed by 1 base and V by 7 bases; bases with no gene match: 6. The V gene's germline CDR1 is MNHNS and CDR2 SASEGT. CDR3 nucleotides: TGTGCCAGCACCTCCTCGGGGGGGTCCTACAATGAGCAGTTCTTC. Its protein is CASTSSGGSYNEQFF.

The chain employs TRBV29-1 and TRBJ2-3, with 8 bases fitting TRBD2. CDR3 length: 14 residues. Trimming cost V 4 bases and J 4 bases; bases outside gene matches: 7. Germline CDR1 reads SQVTM; CDR2 reads ANQGSEA. CDR3 coding DNA: TGCAGCGTTGGGGGAAGCGGGAGTGCAGATACGCAGTATTTT. Amino acid sequence: CSVGGSGSADTQYF.

This clonotype was recorded at least ten times. The genes are TRBV20-1 and TRBJ1-2; D is perhaps TRBD1 (5 bases). Germline lookup yields CDR1 DFQATT and CDR2 SNEGSKA (reference sequence). The CDR3 contains 13 residues. Trimming pared 3 bases from V and 7 bases from J, leaving 15 bases between. The CDR3 sequence: CSASLGVSSGYTF. The DNA of the CDR3 is TGCAGTGCTAGTTTGGGGGTCTCGTCTGGCTACACCTTC.

This clonotype was counted a few times. This chain links TRBV14 with TRBJ2-7; no clear D gene. The germline V gene has CDR1 SGHDN and CDR2 FVKESK. Deletions cut 4 bases from V and 6 bases from J, with 10 bases between. This CDR3 region has 12 residues. The CDR3 DNA reads TGTGCCAGCAGCCTTTTCCTGACCGAGCAGTACTTC. This gives the protein CASSLFLTEQYF.

This clonotype was counted between two and nine times. The rearrangement uses TRBV10-3 and TRBJ1-4; D not resolved. With 5 bases removed from V and 0 bases from J, the gap between germline ends came to 10 bases. Germline V gene data show CDR1 as ENHRY and CDR2 as SYGVKD. This CDR3 is built from 15 residues. The CDR3 sequence: CAISPAQTTNEKLFF. In nucleotides, the CDR3 is TGTGCCATCAGTCCCGCTCAAACAACTAATGAAAAACTGTTTTTT.

This clonotype was seen only a few times. The rearrangement joins TRBV6-2 or TRBV6-3 to TRBJ2-7; 10 nucleotides align to TRBD2. Trimming removed 10 bases from V and 1 base from J; junction bases left unmatched: 7. The CDR3 length is 14 residues. CDR1 and CDR2 (germline): MNHEY, SVGEGT. Written as DNA, the CDR3 is TGTGCCACAAAGCTAGCGGGAGTTTCCTACGAGCAGTACTTC. Translated: CATKLAGVSYEQYF.

V usage is TRBV3-1 and J usage is TRBJ2-5; no reliable D call. Trimming shortened V by 4 bases and J by 5 bases, and 8 bases separated the two germline ends. The CDR3 consists of 12 residues. Germline CDR1 reads LGHDT; CDR2 reads YNNKEL (reference sequence). The CDR3 reads CASSRERETQYF. The CDR3 nucleotides are TGTGCCAGCAGCCGAGAAAGGGAGACCCAGTACTTC.

This clonotype was seen a handful of times. The chain has TRBV7-2 and TRBJ2-3, with TRBD1 matching 7 bases. CDR1 and CDR2 (germline): SGHTA, FQGNSA. V shed 5 bases, J shed 4 bases, and the junction held 3 bases outside the gene matches. The CDR3 extends over 13 amino acids. As DNA, the CDR3 is TGTGCCAGCAGCCTGGGACAGTCAGATACGCAGTATTTT. It yields the protein CASSLGQSDTQYF.

This clonotype was recorded a few times. V gene TRBV7-2 combines with J gene TRBJ1-1; 9 bases align to TRBD1. The CDR3 has 15 residues. Germline V lookup: CDR1 SGHTA, CDR2 FQGNSA. J was trimmed by 4 bases and V by 5 bases; bases with no gene match: 8. The CDR3 is CASSLQGQGLTEAFF. The CDR3 DNA reads as TGTGCCAGCAGCCTCCAGGGACAGGGACTCACTGAAGCTTTCTTT.

This clonotype turned up a few times. The V call is TRBV29-1, the J call TRBJ2-7, with D possibly being TRBD2 (6 bases). Germline lookup yields CDR1 SQVTM and CDR2 ANQGSEA. V lost 3 bases and J lost 7, with 16 bases in between. The length of the CDR3 is 13 residues. CDR3 loop: CSVDEPGAEEQYF. CDR3 DNA sequence: TGCAGCGTTGATGAGCCGGGAGCGGAAGAGCAGTACTTC.

The V and J genes are TRBV29-1 and TRBJ2-3; no firm D call. The CDR3 totals 12 residues. Looked up from germline, CDR1 is SQVTM and CDR2 is ANQGSEA. V lost 6 bases to trimming and J lost 5 bases, with 12 bases between them. For the CDR3, the DNA is TGCAGCGTCCCCACCCCTGGAGATACGCAGTATTTT. This encodes CSVPTPGDTQYF.

This clonotype was observed a handful of times. The limits of the CDR3 on the DNA are not certain, so only TCRdb's listed CDR3 is given. The chain is built from TRBV19 and TRBJ2-2. The CDR3 has 19 amino acids, counting both end residues. Germline V gene lookup returns CDR1 LNHDA and CDR2 SQIVND (reference sequence). The CDR3 loop reads CASSIAILAGDLRAGELFF.

This clonotype occurred a few times. The rearrangement links TRBV7-2 to TRBJ1-4; D unresolved. Germline-derived CDR1 and CDR2 are SGHTA and FQGNSA. CDR3 length equals 15 residues. Deletions cut 0 bases from V and 7 bases from J, with 12 bases between. The CDR3 region is CASSLAPGYSEKLFF. DNA for the CDR3: TGTGCCAGCAGCTTAGCGCCAGGCTACTCTGAAAAACTGTTTTTT.